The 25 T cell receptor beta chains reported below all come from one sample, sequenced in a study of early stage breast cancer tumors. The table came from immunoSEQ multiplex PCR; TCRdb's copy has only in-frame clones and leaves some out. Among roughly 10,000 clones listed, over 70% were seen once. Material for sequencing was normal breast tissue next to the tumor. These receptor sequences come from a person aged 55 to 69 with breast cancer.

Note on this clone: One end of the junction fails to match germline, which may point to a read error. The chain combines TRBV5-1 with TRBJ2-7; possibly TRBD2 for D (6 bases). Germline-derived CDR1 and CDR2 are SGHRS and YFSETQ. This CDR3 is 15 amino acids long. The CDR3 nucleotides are TGCGCCAGCATAGTAGAACCGGGAGCCTCCCACGAGCAGTACTTC. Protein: CASIVEPGASHEQYF.

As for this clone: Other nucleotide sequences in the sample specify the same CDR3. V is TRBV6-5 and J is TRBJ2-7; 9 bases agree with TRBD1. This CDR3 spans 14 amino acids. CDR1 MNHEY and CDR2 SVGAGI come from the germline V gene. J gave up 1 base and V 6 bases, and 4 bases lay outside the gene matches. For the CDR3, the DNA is TGTGCCAGCAGATCCGACAGGGGGTCCTACGAGCAGTACTTC. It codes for CASRSDRGSYEQYF.

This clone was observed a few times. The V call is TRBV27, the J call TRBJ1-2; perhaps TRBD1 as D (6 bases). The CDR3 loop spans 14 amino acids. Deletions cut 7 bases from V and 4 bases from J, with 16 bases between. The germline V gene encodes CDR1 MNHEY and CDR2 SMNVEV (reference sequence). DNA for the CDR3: TGTGCCAGCACTAGGGGCGGGGGCGGCTATGGCTACACCTTC. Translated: CASTRGGGGYGYTF.

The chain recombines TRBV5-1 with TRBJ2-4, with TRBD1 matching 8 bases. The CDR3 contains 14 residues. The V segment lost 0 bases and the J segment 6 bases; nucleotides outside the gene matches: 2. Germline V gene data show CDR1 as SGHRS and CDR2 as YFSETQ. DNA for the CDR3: TGCGCCAGCAGCTTGGGACAGGGGTTAAACATTCAGTACTTC. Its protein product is CASSLGQGLNIQYF.

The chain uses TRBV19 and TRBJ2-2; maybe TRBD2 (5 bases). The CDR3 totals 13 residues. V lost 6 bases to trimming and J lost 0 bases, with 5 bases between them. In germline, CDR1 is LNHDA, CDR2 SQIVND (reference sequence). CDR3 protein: CASRLANTGELFF. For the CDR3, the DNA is TGTGCCAGTAGACTAGCGAACACCGGGGAGCTGTTTTTT.

Here the CDR3 DNA reads TGTGCCAGCAGCTCGCGAATTGAGGGTGAGCAGTTCTTC. Protein product: CASSSRIEGEQFF. This chain uses TRBV7-8 with TRBJ2-1; D is possibly TRBD2 (5 bases). Germline V gene data show CDR1 as SGHVS and CDR2 as FQNEAQ. The CDR3 spans 13 residues. Trimming removed 4 bases from V and 9 bases from J, with 13 bases in between.

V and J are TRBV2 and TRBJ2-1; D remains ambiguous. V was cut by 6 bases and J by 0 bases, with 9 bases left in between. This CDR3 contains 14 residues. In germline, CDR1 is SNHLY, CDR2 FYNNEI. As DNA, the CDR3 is TGTGCCAGCAGCTACCACAGCTCCTACAATGAGCAGTTCTTC. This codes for CASSYHSSYNEQFF.

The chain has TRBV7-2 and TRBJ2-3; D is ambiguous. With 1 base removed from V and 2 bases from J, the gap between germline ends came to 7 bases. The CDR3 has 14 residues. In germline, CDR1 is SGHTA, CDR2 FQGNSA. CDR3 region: CASSLGEATDTQYF. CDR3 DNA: TGTGCCAGCAGCTTAGGCGAGGCCACAGATACGCAGTATTTT.

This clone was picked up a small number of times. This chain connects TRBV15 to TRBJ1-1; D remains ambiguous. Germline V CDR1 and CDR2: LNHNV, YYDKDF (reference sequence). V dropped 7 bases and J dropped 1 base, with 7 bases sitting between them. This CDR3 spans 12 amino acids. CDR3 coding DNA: TGTGCCACCATCGGTGGGAACACTGAAGCTTTCTTT. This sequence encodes CATIGGNTEAFF.

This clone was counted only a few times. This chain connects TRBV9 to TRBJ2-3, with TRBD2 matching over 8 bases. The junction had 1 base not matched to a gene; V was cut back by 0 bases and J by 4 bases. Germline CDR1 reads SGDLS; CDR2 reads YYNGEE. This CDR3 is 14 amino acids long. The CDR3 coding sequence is TGTGCCAGCAGCGTAGCGGGAGGGCCAGATACGCAGTATTTT. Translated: CASSVAGGPDTQYF.

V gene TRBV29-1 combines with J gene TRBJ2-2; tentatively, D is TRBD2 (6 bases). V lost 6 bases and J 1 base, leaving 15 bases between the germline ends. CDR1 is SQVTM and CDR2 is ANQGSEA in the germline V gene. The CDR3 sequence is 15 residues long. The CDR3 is CSVTGLGMNTGELFF. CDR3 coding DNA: TGCAGCGTAACGGGACTCGGGATGAACACCGGGGAGCTGTTTTTT.

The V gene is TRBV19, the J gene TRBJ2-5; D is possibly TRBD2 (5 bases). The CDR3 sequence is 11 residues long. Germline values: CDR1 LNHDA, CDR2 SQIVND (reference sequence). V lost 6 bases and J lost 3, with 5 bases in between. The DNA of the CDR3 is TGTGCCAGTAGGAGGGAAGAGACCCAGTACTTC. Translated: CASRREETQYF.

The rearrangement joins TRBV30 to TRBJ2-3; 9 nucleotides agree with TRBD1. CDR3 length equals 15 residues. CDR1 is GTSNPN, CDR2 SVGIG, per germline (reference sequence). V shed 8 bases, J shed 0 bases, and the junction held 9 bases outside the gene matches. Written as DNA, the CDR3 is TGTGCCCAGGTTGGGACAGGGTTGAGCACAGATACGCAGTATTTT. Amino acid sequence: CAQVGTGLSTDTQYF. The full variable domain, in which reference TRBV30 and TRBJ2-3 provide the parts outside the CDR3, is SQTIHQWPATLVQPVGSPLSLECTVEGTSNPNLYWYRQAAGRGLQLLFYSVGIGQISSEVPQNLSASRPQDRQFILSSKKLLLSDSGFYLCAQVGTGLSTDTQYFGPGTRLTVL.

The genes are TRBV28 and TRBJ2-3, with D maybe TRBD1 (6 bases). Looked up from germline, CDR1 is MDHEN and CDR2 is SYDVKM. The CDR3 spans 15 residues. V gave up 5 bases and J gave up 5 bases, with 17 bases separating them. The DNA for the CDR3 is TGTGCCAGCAGTCAAGCGGCCTGGGGACAAGATACGCAGTATTTT. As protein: CASSQAAWGQDTQYF.

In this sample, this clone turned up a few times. The chain's CDR3 is CASSQGTALLNTEAFF. The CDR3 coding sequence is TGCGCCAGCAGCCAAGGAACAGCACTCTTAAACACTGAAGCTTTCTTT. The V call is TRBV4-3, the J call TRBJ1-1; D gene uncertain. Trimming removed 1 base from V and 2 bases from J, with 14 bases in between. CDR3 length: 16 amino acids. Germline CDR1 reads LGHNA; CDR2 reads YSLEER.

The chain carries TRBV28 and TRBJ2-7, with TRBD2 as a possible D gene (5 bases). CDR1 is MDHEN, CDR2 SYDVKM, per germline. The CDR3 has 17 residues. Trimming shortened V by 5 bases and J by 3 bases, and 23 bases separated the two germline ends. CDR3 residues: CASSRPRFAGVGYEQYF. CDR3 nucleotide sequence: TGTGCCAGCAGTCGACCACGATTTGCGGGCGTTGGCTACGAGCAGTACTTC.

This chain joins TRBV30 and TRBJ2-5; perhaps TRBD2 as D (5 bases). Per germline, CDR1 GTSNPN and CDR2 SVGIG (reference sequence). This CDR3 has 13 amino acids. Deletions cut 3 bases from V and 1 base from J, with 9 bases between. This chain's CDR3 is CAWSRRSQETQYF. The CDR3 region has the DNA TGTGCCTGGAGCCGGAGGAGCCAAGAGACCCAGTACTTC.

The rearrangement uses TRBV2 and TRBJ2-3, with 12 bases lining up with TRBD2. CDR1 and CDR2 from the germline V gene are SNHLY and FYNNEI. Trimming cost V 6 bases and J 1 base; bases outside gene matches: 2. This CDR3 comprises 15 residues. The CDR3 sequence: CASRRLAGGTDTQYF. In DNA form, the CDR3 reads TGTGCCAGCAGACGACTAGCGGGGGGCACAGATACGCAGTATTTT.

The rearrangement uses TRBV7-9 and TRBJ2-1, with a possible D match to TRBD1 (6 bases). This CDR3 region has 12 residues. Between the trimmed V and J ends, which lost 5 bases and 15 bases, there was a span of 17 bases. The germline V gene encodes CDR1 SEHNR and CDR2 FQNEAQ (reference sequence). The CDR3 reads CASSEQGIKVFF. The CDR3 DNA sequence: TGTGCCAGCAGCGAACAGGGAATCAAGGTGTTCTTC.

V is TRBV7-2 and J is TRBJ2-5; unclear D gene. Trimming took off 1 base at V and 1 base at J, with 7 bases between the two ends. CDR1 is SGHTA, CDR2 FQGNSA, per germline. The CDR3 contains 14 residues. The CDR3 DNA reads TGTGCCAGCAGCTTAGTGCGACTCCAAGAGACCCAGTACTTC. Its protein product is CASSLVRLQETQYF.

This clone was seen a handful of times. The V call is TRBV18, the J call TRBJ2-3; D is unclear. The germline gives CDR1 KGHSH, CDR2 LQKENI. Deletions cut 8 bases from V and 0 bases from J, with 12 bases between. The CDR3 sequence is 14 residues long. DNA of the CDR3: TGTGCCAGCAAAGCTACAGCTAGCACAGATACGCAGTATTTT. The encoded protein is CASKATASTDTQYF.

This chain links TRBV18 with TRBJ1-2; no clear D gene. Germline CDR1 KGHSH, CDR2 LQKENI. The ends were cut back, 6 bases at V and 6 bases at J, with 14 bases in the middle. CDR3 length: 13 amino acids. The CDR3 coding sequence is TGTGCCAGCTCCCCAAACCCCGGGAATGGCTACACCTTC. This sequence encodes CASSPNPGNGYTF.

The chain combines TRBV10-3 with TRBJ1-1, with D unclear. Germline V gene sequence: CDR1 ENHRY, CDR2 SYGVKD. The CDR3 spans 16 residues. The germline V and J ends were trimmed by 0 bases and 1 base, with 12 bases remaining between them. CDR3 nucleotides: TGTGCCATCAGTGAGTCGAGGGCAGGAGGGAACACTGAAGCTTTCTTT. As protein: CAISESRAGGNTEAFF.

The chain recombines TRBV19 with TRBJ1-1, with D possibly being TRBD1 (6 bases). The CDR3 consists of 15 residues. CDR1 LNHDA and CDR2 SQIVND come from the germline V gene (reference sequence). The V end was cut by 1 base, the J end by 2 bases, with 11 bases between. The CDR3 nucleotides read TGTGCCAGTAGTATAGCGGCAGGGGAAAACACTGAAGCTTTCTTT. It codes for CASSIAAGENTEAFF.

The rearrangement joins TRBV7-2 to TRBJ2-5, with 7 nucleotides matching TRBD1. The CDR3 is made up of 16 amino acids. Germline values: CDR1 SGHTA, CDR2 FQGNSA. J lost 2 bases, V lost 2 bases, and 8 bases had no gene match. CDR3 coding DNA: TGTGCCAGCAGCTTACTCCCCAGGACAGGACAAGAGACCCAGTACTTC. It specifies CASSLLPRTGQETQYF.